This T cell receptor (beta chain) is from a study of blood T cell repertoires in COVID-19. Study at large: Material from acute and convalescent COVID-19 was sourced from the United States, Italy and Spain.

Clones were read by immunoSEQ multiplex PCR, and TCRdb kept only the in-frame ones, dropping some. The sample has 300,000 to 450,000 clones; about 90% are singletons. V dropped 0 bases and J dropped 5 bases, with 19 bases sitting between them. This CDR3 has 17 residues. Germline V gene sequence: CDR1 MGHRA, CDR2 YSYEKL. The sequence was obtained from a woman in her 30s who had recovered from COVID-19. The chain employs TRBV4-1 and TRBJ2-5; D is perhaps TRBD1 (7 bases). The sequenced sample consisted of PBMCs or T cells enriched from blood (not recorded which). CDR3 sequence reads: CASSQDRPGAGGETQYF. The CDR3, as DNA: TGCGCCAGCAGCCAAGATCGACCGGGGGCAGGGGGGGAGACCCAGTACTTC.